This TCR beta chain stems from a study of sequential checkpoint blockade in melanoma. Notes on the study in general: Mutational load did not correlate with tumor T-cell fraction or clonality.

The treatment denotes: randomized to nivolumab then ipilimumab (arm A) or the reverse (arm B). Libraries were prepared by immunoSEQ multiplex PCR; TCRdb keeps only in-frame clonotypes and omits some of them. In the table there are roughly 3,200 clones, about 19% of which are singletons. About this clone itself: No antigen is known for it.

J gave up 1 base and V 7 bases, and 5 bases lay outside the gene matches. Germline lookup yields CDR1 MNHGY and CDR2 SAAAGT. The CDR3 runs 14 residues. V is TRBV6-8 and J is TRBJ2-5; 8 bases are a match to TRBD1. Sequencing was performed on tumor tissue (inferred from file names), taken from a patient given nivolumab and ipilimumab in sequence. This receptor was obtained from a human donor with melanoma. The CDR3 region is CASTNRGIQETQYF. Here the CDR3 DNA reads TGTGCCAGCACCAACAGGGGGATCCAAGAGACCCAGTACTTC.